These 22 T cell receptor beta chains originate from one sample sequenced in a study of blood T cell repertoires in COVID-19. The assay was immunoSEQ multiplex PCR, and TCRdb's table has in-frame clones only and misses some. The repertoire consists of some 160,000 clones, with around four fifths occurring once and the leading ten covering approximately 8%. The sample was PBMCs or T cells enriched from blood (not recorded which). These receptors came from a woman between 45 and 60 years old who had recovered from COVID-19.

The chain recombines TRBV6-5 with TRBJ1-1; TRBD1 might be the D (5 bases). Germline lookup yields CDR1 MNHEY and CDR2 SVGAGI. V dropped 0 bases and J dropped 7 bases, with 9 bases sitting between them. The CDR3 loop spans 13 amino acids. The chain's CDR3 is CASSYSGQGEAFF. As DNA, the CDR3 is TGTGCCAGCAGTTACTCTGGGCAGGGTGAAGCTTTCTTT.

The CDR3 reads CASRPNPGQSQPQHF. CDR3 DNA: TGCGCCAGCAGACCCAATCCGGGACAGAGCCAGCCCCAGCATTTT. The V call is TRBV4-1, the J call TRBJ1-5; 7 bases line up with TRBD1. Trimming at V came to 6 bases and at J to 7 bases, leaving 12 bases not matched to a gene. This CDR3 region has 15 residues. CDR1 is MGHRA and CDR2 is YSYEKL in the germline V gene.

This clone was seen only once. This chain connects TRBV5-1 to TRBJ2-5; TRBD1 matches 8 bases. Trimming cost V 0 bases and J 4 bases; bases outside gene matches: 5. CDR1 is SGHRS, CDR2 YFSETQ, per germline. This CDR3 comprises 15 residues. For the CDR3, the DNA is TGCGCCAGCAGCTTGGCGGACAGGGATGTAGAGACCCAGTACTTC. It translates to CASSLADRDVETQYF. The full variable domain, with the rest looked up from reference TRBV5-1 and TRBJ2-5, is KAGVTQTPRYLIKTRGQQVTLSCSPISGHRSVSWYQQTPGQGLQFLFEYFSETQRNKGNFPGRFSGRQFSNSRSEMNVSTLELGDSALYLCASSLADRDVETQYFGPGTRLLVL.

The chain carries TRBV18 and TRBJ1-2; 7 bases map to TRBD1. The length of the CDR3 is 15 residues. Germline CDR1 KGHSH, CDR2 LQKENI. V was clipped by 6 bases and J by 7 bases; unmatched bases: 14. In DNA form, the CDR3 reads TGTGCCAGCTCCCGCAGGGGGGAAATGGCGAGTGGCTACACCTTC. This sequence encodes CASSRRGEMASGYTF.

V gene TRBV9 combines with J gene TRBJ2-2; 15 bases align to TRBD2. Trimming removed 3 bases from V and 4 bases from J; junction bases left unmatched: 4. Looked up from germline, CDR1 is SGDLS and CDR2 is YYNGEE. This CDR3 comprises 17 residues. The CDR3 reads CASSGGTSGGSTGELFF. CDR3 DNA: TGTGCCAGCAGCGGCGGGACTAGCGGGGGGTCCACCGGGGAGCTGTTTTTT.

The chain has TRBV5-1 and TRBJ2-5; TRBD1 agrees at 8 bases. This CDR3 spans 18 amino acids. Trimming at V came to 4 bases and at J to 4 bases, leaving 18 bases not matched to a gene. Germline CDR1 and CDR2: SGHRS and YFSETQ. Written as DNA, the CDR3 is TGCGCCAGCAGCGGCGGTACGACAGGGGTCTTTATTATAGAGACCCAGTACTTC. Its protein product is CASSGGTTGVFIIETQYF.

This rearrangement joins TRBV6-5 to TRBJ1-1; D uncertain. The CDR3 runs 15 residues. Germline CDR1 is MNHEY and CDR2 is SVGAGI. V was cut by 3 bases and J by 0 bases, with 11 bases left in between. CDR3 sequence: CASSYNAKMNTEAFF. CDR3 nucleotide sequence: TGTGCCAGCAGTTATAACGCTAAAATGAACACTGAAGCTTTCTTT.

The count of this clone is one. The V gene is TRBV11-3, the J gene TRBJ1-1, with D perhaps TRBD1 (5 bases). The CDR3 consists of 14 residues. The germline gives CDR1 SGHNT, CDR2 YENEEA. V lost 10 bases and J 1 base, leaving 16 bases between the germline ends. The CDR3, as DNA: TGTGCCATCAACCCCTCGGGGGGGAACACTGAAGCTTTCTTT. Translated, it gives CAINPSGGNTEAFF.

The CDR3 spells CASGRTGITGELFF. The CDR3 coding sequence is TGTGCTAGTGGTCGGACAGGGATCACCGGGGAGCTGTTTTTT. V gene TRBV12-5 combines with J gene TRBJ2-2; 8 bases are shared with TRBD1. V lost 5 bases and J lost 4; bases outside the gene matches: 3. Germline V gives CDR1 LGHNT, CDR2 FRNRAP. The CDR3 is 14 residues long.

J is TRBJ1-2 and V is TRBV14; 7 bases fit TRBD1. This CDR3 comprises 16 residues. Germline assignment: CDR1 SGHDN and CDR2 FVKESK. V dropped 0 bases and J dropped 5; count of bases not matched to a gene: 9. CDR3 in DNA: TGTGCCAGCAGCCAAGATCGGGCCAGGGGGAAGTATGGCTACACCTTC. This gives the protein CASSQDRARGKYGYTF. Together with reference TRBV14 and TRBJ1-2, the CDR3 gives the full variable domain: EAGVTQFPSHSVIEKGQTVTLRCDPISGHDNLYWYRRVMGKEIKFLLHFVKESKQDESGMPNNRFLAERTGGTYSTLKVQPAELEDSGVYFCASSQDRARGKYGYTFGSGTRLTVV.

This chain uses TRBV19 with TRBJ2-7; possible D gene TRBD1, 5 bases. Trimming took off 6 bases at V and 2 bases at J, with 8 bases between the two ends. The germline CDR1 and CDR2 sequences are LNHDA and SQIVND (reference sequence). This CDR3 is built from 12 residues. CDR3 region: CASSDRTYEQYF. In nucleotides, the CDR3 is TGTGCCAGTAGCGACAGAACCTACGAGCAGTACTTC.

The V call is TRBV5-1, the J call TRBJ1-1; D call uncertain. This CDR3 is 13 amino acids long. The V gene's germline CDR1 is SGHRS and CDR2 YFSETQ. The germline V and J ends were trimmed by 0 bases and 6 bases, with 9 bases remaining between them. The DNA of the CDR3 is TGCGCCAGCAGCTTGGTCTTCCTCGCTGAAGCTTTCTTT. Translating gives CASSLVFLAEAFF.

The chain has TRBV7-9 and TRBJ1-2, with TRBD1 identical over 7 bases. Germline loops: CDR1 SEHNR, CDR2 FQNEAQ (reference sequence). Germline trimming cut 1 base from V and 7 bases from J; bases unmatched to any gene: 3. The CDR3 extends over 13 amino acids. CDR3 region: CASSLEGAVGYTF. In DNA form, the CDR3 reads TGTGCCAGCAGCTTAGAGGGGGCTGTTGGCTACACCTTC.

The chain has TRBV6-5 and TRBJ1-2, with 11 nucleotides matching TRBD1. Germline assignment: CDR1 MNHEY and CDR2 SVGAGI. The CDR3 totals 16 residues. V was clipped by 4 bases and J by 2 bases; unmatched bases: 6. CDR3 coding DNA: TGTGCCAGCAGTTCCGGGACAGGGGGGGCGAACTATGGCTACACCTTC. Encoded protein: CASSSGTGGANYGYTF.

The chain joins TRBV6-5 to TRBJ2-7; 7 bases agree with TRBD2. Germline V CDR1 and CDR2: MNHEY, SVGAGI. Trimming at V came to 6 bases and at J to 5 bases, leaving 13 bases not matched to a gene. The CDR3 has 15 residues. In DNA form, the CDR3 reads TGTGCCAGCAGCAGCGGGGTCGTGGGTAGGGACGAGCAGTACTTC. Protein sequence: CASSSGVVGRDEQYF.

The V and J genes are TRBV18 and TRBJ1-1; D remains ambiguous. This CDR3 is built from 16 residues. Germline CDR1 is KGHSH and CDR2 is LQKENI. V lost 6 bases and J lost 6, with 23 bases in between. CDR3 residues: CASSYTTLPQISEAFF. CDR3 nucleotides: TGTGCCAGCTCGTACACGACTTTACCGCAAATTTCTGAAGCTTTCTTT.

The chain has TRBV9 and TRBJ1-2; 9 bases are a match to TRBD1. Per the germline V gene, CDR1 is SGDLS and CDR2 is YYNGEE. The CDR3 length is 14 residues. J gave up 8 bases and V 3 bases, and 8 bases lay outside the gene matches. The CDR3 spells CASSDSQGARGYTF. For the CDR3, the DNA is TGTGCCAGCAGCGATTCACAGGGGGCGAGGGGCTACACCTTC.

The table lists this clone with a few counts. The chain joins TRBV6-5 to TRBJ1-5, with D possibly TRBD1 on 5 matching bases. V was pared by 2 bases and J by 4 bases, with 9 bases between. CDR3 length: 14 residues. Germline V gene lookup returns CDR1 MNHEY and CDR2 SVGAGI. CDR3 in amino acids: CASSYGQGNQPQHF. The CDR3 DNA reads TGTGCCAGCAGTTACGGCCAGGGAAATCAGCCCCAGCATTTT.

This chain links TRBV4-3 with TRBJ1-4; 8 bases fit TRBD1. Losses at the gene ends were 0 bases for V and 4 bases for J; bases not matched to a gene: 7. The CDR3 runs to 17 residues. Looked up from germline, CDR1 is LGHNA and CDR2 is YSLEER. CDR3 in amino acids: CASSQDRGTGVNEKLFF. The CDR3, as DNA: TGCGCCAGCAGCCAAGATAGGGGGACAGGAGTTAATGAAAAACTGTTTTTT.

The chain carries TRBV6-2 or TRBV6-3 and TRBJ2-2, with D possibly being TRBD2 (6 bases). Per germline, CDR1 MNHEY and CDR2 SVGEGT. CDR3 size: 16 residues. Trimming removed 3 bases at V and 4 bases at J, with 15 bases between. The CDR3 DNA reads TGTGCCAGCAGTTATGGGGCGGGACGAACCACCGGGGAGCTGTTTTTT. Amino acid sequence: CASSYGAGRTTGELFF.

The chain has TRBV4-1 and TRBJ1-5, with TRBD1 matching over 9 bases. The ends lost 0 bases at V and 8 bases at J; junction bases unmatched: 8. Looked up from germline, CDR1 is MGHRA and CDR2 is YSYEKL. This CDR3 region has 16 residues. Written as DNA, the CDR3 is TGCGCCAGCAGCCAAGAGCCGGGACAGGGTTTTGAGCCCCAGCATTTT. It codes for CASSQEPGQGFEPQHF.

This chain connects TRBV3-1 (or the pseudogene TRBV3-2) to TRBJ2-1, with 12 bases matching TRBD2. This CDR3 region has 16 residues. Germline CDR1 is LGHDT and CDR2 is YNNKEL (reference sequence). With 2 bases clipped from V and 15 bases from J, the junction kept 14 bases outside the gene matches. CDR3 nucleotides: TGTGCCAGCAGCCAAAATGGGCTAGCGGGGGGGAAGGCGGGGTTCTTC. Amino acid sequence: CASSQNGLAGGKAGFF.